The rows below give T cell receptor beta chains drawn from one sample of a study of cytomegalovirus exposure and HLA in healthy donors. Libraries were prepared by immunoSEQ multiplex PCR; TCRdb keeps only in-frame clonotypes and omits some of them. The sample has some 120,000 clones; around 78% are singletons. The sample taken for sequencing was PBMCs. The receptors were sampled from a man aged 50 to 60 in good health and CMV-seronegative. The CDR3 runs from the conserved cysteine through the conserved F or W. Each record gives: J gene, V gene, D gene, clone size, CDR3 protein, CDR3 DNA. D genes are given only for firm matches. Not all rows give a size; the values are once, few, many and, for expanded clones, a class.

>TRBJ2-1|TRBV6-5|NA|NA
CASSYSAVKNEQFF
TGTGCCAGCAGTTACTCGGCAGTGAAAAATGAGCAGTTCTTC
>TRBJ1-3|TRBV29-1|NA|NA
CSVGTGTRGNTIYF
TGCAGCGTTGGGACCGGGACAAGGGGAAACACCATATATTTT
>TRBJ2-5|TRBV7-2|TRBD2|NA
CASSPPGLAGYETQYF
TGTGCCAGCAGCCCTCCGGGACTAGCGGGGTATGAGACCCAGTACTTC
>TRBJ1-5|TRBV19|NA|NA
CASSPRGAADQPQHF
TGTGCCAGTAGTCCCCGGGGAGCGGCGGATCAGCCCCAGCATTTT
>TRBJ2-6|TRBV29-1|TRBD1|once
CSVRNRGSGANVLTF
TGCAGCGTTCGAAACAGGGGATCTGGGGCCAACGTCCTGACTTTC
>TRBJ2-5|TRBV7-2|TRBD1|once
CASSRNRDRRQETQYF
TGTGCCAGCAGCCGAAATCGGGACAGGAGACAAGAGACCCAGTACTTC
>TRBJ2-5|TRBV13|NA|once
CASSLGRGQETQYF
TGTGCCAGCAGCTTAGGGCGGGGCCAAGAGACCCAGTACTTC
>TRBJ2-5|TRBV7-2|TRBD1|once
CASSSGQGLETQYF
TGTGCCAGCAGCTCGGGACAGGGATTAGAGACCCAGTACTTC
>TRBJ1-1|TRBV6-6|NA|NA
CASSYSQAEAFF
TGTGCCAGCAGTTACTCGCAGGCTGAAGCTTTCTTT
>TRBJ1-3|TRBV5-1|NA|NA
CASALHTPGAGNTIYF
TGCGCCAGCGCTCTTCACACCCCAGGGGCTGGAAACACCATATATTTT
>TRBJ2-3|TRBV7-2|NA|NA
CASSSPSGITDTQYF
TGTGCCAGCAGCTCCCCCTCGGGGATCACAGATACGCAGTATTTT
>TRBJ1-2|TRBV4-2|TRBD1|NA
CASSQEGDRLTSGYTF
TGTGCCAGCAGCCAAGAAGGGGACAGATTGACTTCGGGCTACACCTTC
>TRBJ1-4|TRBV7-9|NA|few
CASTGGWATNEKLFF
TGTGCCAGCACCGGCGGGTGGGCAACTAATGAAAAACTGTTTTTT
>TRBJ1-1|TRBV4-1|TRBD1|NA
CASSQDDRAGTEAFF
TGCGCCAGCAGCCAAGACGACAGGGCGGGAACTGAAGCTTTCTTT
>TRBJ1-2|TRBV10-1|NA|NA
CASSALDSRANYGYTF
TGCGCCAGCAGTGCTTTGGACAGTCGAGCTAACTATGGCTACACCTTC
>TRBJ1-2|TRBV28|NA|NA
CASSSPFRSNYGYTF
TGTGCCAGCAGCTCCCCGTTCCGGTCTAACTATGGCTACACCTTC
>TRBJ1-3|TRBV28|TRBD1|NA
CASSLLLGQLGGNTIYF
TGTGCCAGCAGTTTATTACTGGGACAGTTAGGGGGAAACACCATATATTTT
>TRBJ2-2|TRBV4-1|NA|NA
CASSQGGLRTGELFF
TGCGCCAGCAGCCAAGGAGGGCTCCGCACCGGGGAGCTGTTTTTT
>TRBJ1-6|TRBV2|TRBD1|once
CASRYPDPNGQVRATSSYNSPLHF
TGTGCCAGCAGATATCCTGACCCTAATGGACAGGTTAGAGCCACGAGCTCCTATAATTCACCCCTCCACTTT
>TRBJ1-5|TRBV6-1|NA|NA
CASSEFEGRSNQPQHF
TGTGCCAGCAGTGAATTTGAGGGAAGGAGCAATCAGCCCCAGCATTTT
>TRBJ2-2|TRBV2|TRBD2|NA
CASSVRVAGGNTGELFF
TGTGCCAGCAGTGTTAGGGTAGCGGGGGGCAACACCGGGGAGCTGTTTTTT
>TRBJ1-2|TRBV6-1|NA|NA
CASSLSTQNYGYTF
TGTGCCAGCAGTTTGTCCACGCAGAACTATGGCTACACCTTC
>TRBJ2-7|TRBV7-3|TRBD1|NA
CASSPDRDYEQYF
TGTGCCAGCAGCCCGGACAGGGACTACGAGCAGTACTTC
>TRBJ1-3|TRBV7-8|NA|NA
CASSPATGSPGNTIYF
TGTGCCAGCAGCCCCGCTACAGGGTCGCCTGGAAACACCATATATTTT
>TRBJ1-3|TRBV4-1|TRBD1|NA
CASGQFDRGIGNTIYF
TGCGCCAGCGGCCAATTTGACAGGGGAATTGGAAACACCATATATTTT
>TRBJ1-2|TRBV9|TRBD1|NA
CASSGTGTTNYGYTF
TGTGCCAGCAGCGGGACAGGAACCACTAACTATGGCTACACCTTC
>TRBJ1-2|TRBV5-1|NA|NA
CASSLGAGIGYTF
TGCGCCAGCAGCTTGGGTGCAGGGATTGGCTACACCTTC
>TRBJ2-2|TRBV5-1|NA|NA
CASSLTGTIITNTGELFF
TGCGCCAGCAGCTTGACAGGTACTATAATTACGAACACCGGGGAGCTGTTTTTT
>TRBJ1-6|TRBV5-5|NA|NA
CASSLSVNSPLHF
TGTGCCAGCAGCTTGTCCGTTAATTCACCCCTCCACTTT
>TRBJ1-4|TRBV29-1|NA|NA
CSVDETGSGEKLFF
TGCAGCGTTGACGAAACAGGGAGCGGTGAAAAACTGTTTTTT
>TRBJ2-3|TRBV27|NA|NA
CASSLWGDLSWALANTQYF
TGTGCCAGCAGTTTATGGGGGGATTTGTCTTGGGCTTTAGCGAATACGCAGTATTTT
>TRBJ2-2|TRBV30|TRBD1|NA
CAWTGGTFGGELFF
TGTGCCTGGACAGGGGGCACCTTCGGGGGGGAGCTGTTTTTT
>TRBJ2-7|TRBV18|TRBD1|NA
CASSQGQPVNYEQYF
TGTGCCAGCTCACAGGGACAGCCAGTGAACTACGAGCAGTACTTC
>TRBJ2-5|TRBV14|NA|NA
CASSRIGRGRQETQYF
TGTGCCAGCAGCCGTATCGGACGCGGGCGACAAGAGACCCAGTACTTC
>TRBJ2-7|TRBV10-3|NA|few
CAISAGGATYYEQYF
TGTGCCATCAGTGCAGGAGGGGCGACGTACTACGAGCAGTACTTC
>TRBJ2-3|TRBV7-6|TRBD2|NA
CASSLVKGLAGGTDTQYF
TGTGCCAGCAGCTTAGTCAAGGGGTTAGCGGGGGGCACAGATACGCAGTATTTT
>TRBJ2-2|TRBV29-1|TRBD1|NA
CSVAPPGQGYTGELFF
TGCAGCGTTGCCCCACCGGGACAGGGGTACACCGGGGAGCTGTTTTTT
>TRBJ1-2|TRBV5-6|NA|NA
CASRGGTVYGYTF
TGTGCCAGCAGAGGGGGAACTGTCTATGGCTACACCTTC
>TRBJ2-7|TRBV7-9|TRBD1|few
CASSTTQGATYEQYF
TGTGCCAGCAGCACGACACAGGGGGCTACCTACGAGCAGTACTTC
>TRBJ2-1|TRBV27|NA|NA
CASSPQGSYNEQFF
TGTGCCAGCAGTCCCCAGGGTTCCTACAATGAGCAGTTCTTC
>TRBJ2-3|TRBV5-1|NA|NA
CASSLMRGNTDTQYF
TGCGCCAGCAGCTTAATGCGAGGCAACACAGATACGCAGTATTTT
>TRBJ2-1|TRBV30|TRBD2|NA
CARTGTSGGGEQFF
TGTGCCCGCACCGGGACTAGCGGGGGGGGTGAGCAGTTCTTC
>TRBJ2-7|TRBV5-1|NA|NA
CASSLPSLSYEQYF
TGCGCCAGCAGCTTGCCCTCCCTCTCCTACGAGCAGTACTTC
>TRBJ1-1|TRBV5-1|TRBD1|NA
CASSQGQGDTEAFF
TGCGCCAGCAGCCAGGGACAGGGGGACACTGAAGCTTTCTTT
>TRBJ1-5|TRBV9|NA|NA
CASSVESGGQPQHF
TGTGCCAGCAGCGTAGAGTCGGGGGGTCAGCCCCAGCATTTT